Each of the 16 T cell receptor beta chains below was sequenced from the same sample in a study of blood T cell repertoires in COVID-19. Libraries were prepared by immunoSEQ multiplex PCR; TCRdb keeps only in-frame clonotypes and omits some of them. The sample lists fewer than 300,000 clones, roughly 91% occurring once. Sequenced material: PBMCs or T cells enriched from blood (not recorded which). All receptors come from a man aged 35 to 55 who had recovered from COVID-19.

This chain links TRBV4-1 with TRBJ2-5; TRBD2 matches 7 bases. The germline V gene encodes CDR1 MGHRA and CDR2 YSYEKL. This CDR3 comprises 15 residues. V gave up 4 bases and J gave up 1 base; unmatched junction bases: 6. The CDR3 spells CASSRVGGSQETQYF. DNA for the CDR3: TGCGCCAGCAGCCGAGTCGGGGGGTCCCAAGAGACCCAGTACTTC.

The J gene is TRBJ1-6, the V gene TRBV5-1, with 10 bases matching TRBD1. There are 20 residues in the CDR3. In germline, CDR1 is SGHRS, CDR2 YFSETQ. The V gene end was trimmed by 2 bases and the J gene end by 7 bases; junction bases not matched to a gene: 18. The CDR3 sequence: CASSLGTGVFSPMRNSPLHF. CDR3 DNA sequence: TGCGCCAGCAGCTTAGGGACAGGGGTCTTCTCGCCTATGAGGAATTCACCCCTCCACTTT.

The V and J genes are TRBV24-1 and TRBJ2-7, with a possible D match to TRBD1 (5 bases). Per the germline V gene, CDR1 is KGHDR and CDR2 is SFDVKD. Trimming shortened V by 5 bases and J by 2 bases, and 9 bases separated the two germline ends. This CDR3 has 13 amino acids. CDR3 DNA sequence: TGTGCCACCAGTGTAGGGGAAACCTACGAGCAGTACTTC. Amino acid sequence: CATSVGETYEQYF.

The chain uses TRBV4-1 and TRBJ2-1; possibly TRBD2 for D (6 bases). The germline gives CDR1 MGHRA, CDR2 YSYEKL. The CDR3 has 15 residues. Deletions cut 1 base from V and 4 bases from J, with 11 bases between. DNA of the CDR3: TGCGCCAGCAGCCAAGTTTCGGGGGAATACAATGAGCAGTTCTTC. This translates into CASSQVSGEYNEQFF.

This clone was seen a single time. The rearrangement links TRBV28 to TRBJ1-1; D is unresolved. Deletions cut 6 bases from V and 5 bases from J, with 19 bases between. This CDR3 is built from 15 residues. Germline V gene sequence: CDR1 MDHEN, CDR2 SYDVKM. In nucleotides, the CDR3 is TGTGCCAGCAGACTACCTTCCGGGAGCCAGACTGAAGCTTTCTTT. This translates into CASRLPSGSQTEAFF.

The chain has TRBV11-2 and TRBJ2-2; no reliable D call. Trimming took off 5 bases at V and 6 bases at J, with 4 bases between the two ends. The CDR3 extends over 11 amino acids. The germline CDR1 and CDR2 sequences are SGHAT and FQNNGV. CDR3 protein: CASSVSGELFF. In DNA, the CDR3 is TGTGCCAGCAGCGTCTCCGGGGAGCTGTTTTTT.

J is TRBJ2-2 and V is TRBV2; TRBD1 might be the D (6 bases). CDR3 length: 14 amino acids. Trimming removed 4 bases from V and 3 bases from J, with 9 bases in between. Germline assignment: CDR1 SNHLY and CDR2 FYNNEI. CDR3 sequence reads: CASSGRGYTGELFF. CDR3 sequence (DNA): TGTGCCAGCAGTGGCAGGGGATACACCGGGGAGCTGTTTTTT.

A few counts support this clone. The chain employs TRBV6-5 and TRBJ2-1; the D gene is possibly TRBD1 (6 bases). The CDR3 is 14 amino acids. CDR1 and CDR2 from the germline V gene are MNHEY and SVGAGI. Trimming removed 6 bases from V and 8 bases from J, with 17 bases in between. The CDR3 loop is CASSPLGRGYEQFF. CDR3 DNA: TGTGCCAGCAGCCCACTGGGCAGGGGCTATGAGCAGTTCTTC.

This clone was seen only once. The chain combines TRBV7-9 with TRBJ2-1; TRBD2 aligns across 11 bases. V was pared by 5 bases and J by 0 bases, with 6 bases of the junction left unmatched. Germline lookup yields CDR1 SEHNR and CDR2 FQNEAQ (reference sequence). The CDR3 is made up of 17 amino acids. In DNA, the CDR3 is TGTGCCAGCAGCCAACCAGGGACTAGCGGCTCCTACAATGAGCAGTTCTTC. Translation: CASSQPGTSGSYNEQFF.

The CDR3 region has the DNA TGCGCCAGCTTTGGTCCAGGACTTAGCACAGATACGCAGTATTTT. Its protein is CASFGPGLSTDTQYF. The chain combines TRBV10-2 with TRBJ2-3; tentative D call: TRBD2 (5 bases). This CDR3 has 15 residues. Germline V CDR1 and CDR2: WSHSY, SAAADI. V lost 8 bases, J lost 0 bases, and 15 bases lay in between.

The chain recombines TRBV9 with TRBJ2-1; 12 bases map to TRBD2. The V gene end was trimmed by 2 bases and the J gene end by 12 bases; junction bases not matched to a gene: 15. The germline CDR1 and CDR2 sequences are SGDLS and YYNGEE. The CDR3 is 17 residues long. This chain's CDR3 is CASSVDPVTSGGLWQFF. The CDR3 nucleotides are TGTGCCAGCAGCGTCGATCCGGTGACTAGCGGGGGTCTTTGGCAGTTCTTC. The complete variable domain, with remaining parts taken from reference TRBV9 and TRBJ2-1, reads DSGVTQTPKHLITATGQRVTLRCSPRSGDLSVYWYQQSLDQGLQFLIQYYNGEERAKGNILERFSAQQFPDLHSELNLSSLELGDSALYFCASSVDPVTSGGLWQFFGPGTRLTVL.

In its sample, this clone was seen once. The genes are TRBV7-3 and TRBJ2-5; TRBD2 aligns across 13 bases. The CDR3 is 22 residues long. From germline, CDR1 is SGHTA and CDR2 FQGTGA. V lost 0 bases, J lost 5 bases, and 21 bases stayed unmatched. The DNA of the CDR3 is TGTGCCAGCAGCTTAACCATTCCAGGGGGCGCGCGGGGGACTAGCGGGGCCGAGACCCAGTACTTC. Protein product: CASSLTIPGGARGTSGAETQYF.

The chain is built from TRBV7-2 and TRBJ1-3, with D maybe TRBD1 (5 bases). CDR1 is SGHTA, CDR2 FQGNSA, per germline. The CDR3 loop spans 14 amino acids. Trimming cost V 1 base and J 2 bases, with 6 bases left between them. The CDR3 loop is CASSLVRAGNTIYF. CDR3 bases: TGTGCCAGCAGCTTAGTCAGGGCTGGAAACACCATATATTTT.

The chain couples TRBV6-5 to TRBJ2-2; 8 bases agree with TRBD1. Trimming cost V 5 bases and J 2 bases; bases outside gene matches: 4. The germline V gene has CDR1 MNHEY and CDR2 SVGAGI. The CDR3 runs to 15 residues. The CDR3 nucleotides read TGTGCCAGCAGTAGACAGGGGAGAAACACCGGGGAGCTGTTTTTT. Its protein is CASSRQGRNTGELFF.

V and J are TRBV6-6 and TRBJ1-2; 8 nucleotides agree with TRBD1. CDR3 length: 15 amino acids. With 5 bases clipped from V and 2 bases from J, the junction kept 7 bases outside the gene matches. The germline V gene encodes CDR1 MNHNY and CDR2 SVGAGI (reference sequence). This chain's CDR3 is CASSNGQGGNYGYTF. The CDR3 DNA follows: TGTGCCAGCAGTAACGGACAGGGAGGCAACTATGGCTACACCTTC.

The chain has TRBV24-1 and TRBJ2-3; 8 bases line up with TRBD1. Germline CDR1 is KGHDR and CDR2 is SFDVKD. Trimming took 3 bases from V and 1 from J; bases not matched to a gene: 2. The CDR3 spans 15 residues. The CDR3: CATSDTTGGTDTQYF. CDR3 nucleotides: TGTGCCACCAGTGATACGACAGGGGGCACAGATACGCAGTATTTT.